These 8 T cell receptor beta chains were sequenced from one sample in a study of T cells in Graves' hyperthyroidism and ophthalmopathy. TCR beta CDR3 regions were amplified from RNA transcripts. The primer set for the first-round RT-PCR of the TCR CDR3 was HTBI. Each CDR3 protein is one row after TCRdb ran MiXCR on the multiplex PCR reads. The sample holds about 740,000 distinct CDR3 sequences; 12% to 15% are singletons and the top ten take approximately 10%. Specimen: blood. These receptors were collected from a woman aged 18-30 years with Graves' hyperthyroidism.

The V call is TRBV19, the J call TRBJ2-5, with 7 bases matching TRBD2. Germline-derived CDR1 and CDR2 are LNHDA and SQIVND (reference sequence). CDR3 size: 18 residues. Trimming at V came to 6 bases and at J to 2 bases, leaving 18 bases not matched to a gene. DNA for the CDR3: TGTGCCAGTAGCCTCAGAGACGGTCCCCGGGGGGAGCAAGAGACCCAGTACTTC. Translating it yields CASSLRDGPRGEQETQYF. The entire variable domain, with the rest obtained from reference TRBV19 and TRBJ2-5, is as follows: DGGITQSPKYLFRKEGQNVTLSCEQNLNHDAMYWYRQDPGQGLRLIYYSQIVNDFQKGDIAEGYSVSREKKESFPLTVTSAQKNPTAFYLCASSLRDGPRGEQETQYFGPGTRLLVL.

This clonotype came up many times. The chain carries TRBV28 and TRBJ2-5, with D perhaps TRBD2 (6 bases). Trimming took off 5 bases at V and 0 bases at J, with 13 bases between the two ends. The CDR3 has 15 residues. Germline lookup yields CDR1 MDHEN and CDR2 SYDVKM. The CDR3 loop is CASSPGDEDQETQYF. The DNA for the CDR3 is TGTGCCAGCAGTCCGGGAGATGAGGACCAAGAGACCCAGTACTTC.

This clonotype was seen ten or more times. The V gene is TRBV11-2, the J gene TRBJ2-1; TRBD2 aligns across 14 bases. CDR3 length: 19 amino acids. The J segment lost 7 bases and the V segment lost 2 bases, leaving 13 bases of the junction unmatched. Looked up from germline, CDR1 is SGHAT and CDR2 is FQNNGV. CDR3 residues: CASSLPPGLAGERENEQFF. The DNA for the CDR3 is TGTGCCAGCAGCTTACCCCCGGGACTAGCGGGAGAAAGGGAAAATGAGCAGTTCTTC.

CDR3 loop: CSVWDRWALSGGYTF. The CDR3 DNA sequence: TGCAGCGTCTGGGACAGGTGGGCCCTCTCTGGTGGCTACACCTTC. The J gene is TRBJ1-2, the V gene TRBV29-1, with 8 bases fitting TRBD1. This CDR3 has 15 amino acids. CDR1 and CDR2 from the germline V gene are SQVTM and ANQGSEA. J gave up 7 bases and V 6 bases, and 16 bases lay outside the gene matches. Complete variable domain (other parts from reference TRBV29-1 and TRBJ1-2): SAVISQKPSRDICQRGTSLTIQCQVDSQVTMMFWYRQQPGQSLTLIATANQGSEATYESGFVIDKFPISRPNLTFSTLTVSNMSPEDSSIYLCSVWDRWALSGGYTFGSGTRLTVV.

Comment on this clonotype: This clone may be a read error of a much larger clone one base away. The rearrangement links TRBV2 to TRBJ2-3; 10 bases align to TRBD2. CDR1 is SNHLY, CDR2 FYNNEI, per germline. CDR3 length: 15 amino acids. The CDR3: CASIWTSGGTDMQYF. CDR3 nucleotides: TGTGCCAGCATCTGGACTAGCGGAGGCACAGATATGCAGTATTTT.

In this sample, this clonotype turned up many times. The chain uses TRBV7-8 and TRBJ1-4; D might be TRBD1 (5 bases). The CDR3 sequence is 14 residues long. The germline V and J ends were trimmed by 5 bases and 5 bases, with 12 bases remaining between them. Germline V gene sequence: CDR1 SGHVS, CDR2 FQNEAQ. As DNA, the CDR3 is TGTGCCAGCAGCCCCGGGACTCCCAATGAAAAACTGTTTTTT. It encodes CASSPGTPNEKLFF.

This clonotype was seen many times. The rearrangement uses TRBV11-3 and TRBJ1-1; 12 bases map to TRBD1. CDR1 and CDR2 from the germline V gene are SGHNT and YENEEA. The CDR3 consists of 15 residues. The V gene end was trimmed by 4 bases and the J gene end by 5 bases; junction bases not matched to a gene: 5. In DNA, the CDR3 is TGTGCCAGCAGCTGGGACAGGGGGCAGTCGACTGAAGCTTTCTTT. This encodes CASSWDRGQSTEAFF.

This clonotype was counted many times. The chain couples TRBV18 to TRBJ2-5; D is possibly TRBD2 (6 bases). CDR1 is KGHSH, CDR2 LQKENI, per germline. Trimming removed 5 bases at V and 1 base at J, with 11 bases between. This CDR3 comprises 14 residues. In nucleotides, the CDR3 is TGTGCCAGCTCAAAGACAGCGGGCCAAGAGACCCAGTACTTC. Translation: CASSKTAGQETQYF. The full variable domain, rest sourced from reference TRBV18 and TRBJ2-5, is NAGVMQNPRHLVRRRGQEARLRCSPMKGHSHVYWYRQLPEEGLKFMVYLQKENIIDESGMPKERFSAEFPKEGPSILRIQQVVRGDSAAYFCASSKTAGQETQYFGPGTRLLVL.